Reported below is one T cell receptor beta chain. This clonotype was seen a few times. Its target antigen remains unknown. Base qualities are not recorded, but no much larger clone differs from it by a single base. The instrument given in TCRdb is Illumina HiSeq 2500. Quantitative 5'-RACE with molecular barcodes was used to prepare TCR beta libraries. Regarding the original processing steps: To identify disease-linked TCR variants, a new computational method was used, one built on a probabilistic model of VDJ rearrangement. TCRdb's own reprocessing of the public reads used fastp at Q25 and MiXCR and kept productive beta chains. Rows with a matching CDR3 protein are joined into one entry that keeps the most common DNA and genes. These V and J calls rely on TCRdb rather than the paper's analysis. The sample contains some 290,000 distinct CDR3 sequences, 15% to 25% of them found a single time. Roughly 7.4% of the sample rests with the top ten.

Inclusive of the bounding cysteine and phenylalanine, the CDR3 is 11 residues long. Solely the CDR3 DNA is kept, with 33 bases framed from the first base. Reading the germline V gene gives CDR1 SQVTM and CDR2 ANQGSEA. Trimming takes 3 bases from V and 4 bases from J, and the germline ends sit 3 bases apart. These data are taken from a study of CD8 T cells in ankylosing spondylitis (TCRdb year 2017). About the investigation overall: T cell receptor beta repertoires were profiled in healthy donors and ankylosing spondylitis patients so that disease-linked TCR variants could be found. The full study cohort was made up of 25 ankylosing spondylitis patients and some 100 healthy donors. Peripheral blood samples were taken, and synovial fluid was additionally collected from ankylosing spondylitis patients.

Study-wide findings and limitations: Some of the motif variants had been reported before in the synovial fluid and blood of reactive arthritis patients, a finding that suggests common disease-initiation mechanisms. A CD8+ phenotype was shown by the disease-linked clones, which were found at relatively low frequencies in peripheral blood. The disease-linked clones were reported to be significantly enriched in matched synovial fluid samples from ankylosing spondylitis patients. Blood from ankylosing spondylitis patients appeared to be characterized by a TCR beta motif made up of about 8 highly homologous amino acid variants.

The TCR sequence derives from a male donor with ankylosing spondylitis or in good health (not recorded which). The rearranged segments are TRBV29-1 and TRBJ1-4; no D gene call is confident. Sequencing input: blood, either unsorted or a sorted T cell fraction (not recorded which). The CDR3 in this case is CSVDHNEKLFF. The DNA is TGCAGCGTTGACCATAATGAAAAACTGTTTTTT.